Shown below are 25 T cell receptor beta chains from a single sample sequenced in a study of T cells in Graves' hyperthyroidism and ophthalmopathy. The TCR beta CDR3 regions underwent amplification using RNA transcripts as the source. First-round RT-PCR with HTBI primers amplified the TCR CDR3 region. TCRdb fed the multiplex PCR reads into MiXCR, producing one record per CDR3 protein. Here the sample spans hundreds of thousands of distinct CDR3 sequences, about 15% being singletons. The sequenced sample was blood. The receptors were gathered from a young man with Graves' ophthalmopathy.

This clonotype was seen at least ten times. The rearrangement joins TRBV3-1 to TRBJ2-1, with 9 bases aligning to TRBD1. V trimming: 3 bases; J trimming: 5 bases; junction bases outside the gene matches: 5. The CDR3 runs 15 residues. Germline V CDR1 and CDR2: LGHDT, YNNKEL (reference sequence). CDR3 protein: CASSHPDRGNNEQFF. CDR3 DNA: TGTGCCAGCAGCCACCCCGACAGGGGGAACAATGAGCAGTTCTTC.

Ten or more counts support this clonotype. The genes are TRBV5-1 and TRBJ2-3; unclear D gene. The germline V and J ends were trimmed by 4 bases and 2 bases, with 14 bases remaining between them. In germline, CDR1 is SGHRS, CDR2 YFSETQ. CDR3 size: 15 residues. The CDR3 is CASSPYELSTDTQYF. The DNA for the CDR3 is TGCGCCAGCAGCCCTTACGAGTTATCCACAGATACGCAGTATTTT.

This clonotype was detected many times. The gene calls are TRBV20-1 and TRBJ2-1; 7 nucleotides align to TRBD2. This CDR3 contains 15 residues. Germline assignment: CDR1 DFQATT and CDR2 SNEGSKA (reference sequence). J lost 0 bases, V lost 6 bases, and 8 bases had no gene match. The CDR3 DNA is TGCAGTGCGACTAGCCTAACGGTCTCCTACAATGAGCAGTTCTTC. Its protein product is CSATSLTVSYNEQFF.

This clonotype was recorded at least ten times. This sequence joins TRBV13 and TRBJ2-1; 7 bases fit TRBD1. Germline CDR1 and CDR2: PRHDT and FYEKMQ (reference sequence). The CDR3 consists of 17 residues. Trimming at V came to 4 bases and at J to 7 bases, leaving 16 bases not matched to a gene. CDR3 sequence (DNA): TGTGCCAGCAGCTCCCCCGTGGGTAGGCAGGGGGTAAATGAGCAGTTCTTC. It specifies CASSSPVGRQGVNEQFF.

Concerning this clonotype itself: Being one base from a much bigger clone, this may be a read error. V is TRBV24-1 and J is TRBJ2-3, with unresolved D. This CDR3 is 12 amino acids long. CDR1 KGHDR and CDR2 SFDVKD come from the germline V gene. Trimming took off 7 bases at V and 2 bases at J, with 6 bases between the two ends. This CDR3 reads CATSQFTDTQYF. Here the CDR3 DNA reads TGTGCCACCAGCCAATTCACAGATACGCAGTATTTT.

The sample holds many counts of this clonotype. The V call is TRBV11-2, the J call TRBJ2-7; 7 nucleotides line up with TRBD2. After removal of 1 base from V and 6 bases from J, the junction contained 12 bases not matched to a gene. Germline V gives CDR1 SGHAT, CDR2 FQNNGV. CDR3 length: 16 amino acids. The CDR3 loop reads CASSLGRNGLEAEQYF. The CDR3, as DNA: TGTGCCAGCAGCTTAGGACGAAACGGACTAGAAGCCGAGCAGTACTTC. Using reference TRBV11-2 and TRBJ2-7 for the parts outside the CDR3, the full variable domain is EAGVAQSPRYKIIEKRQSVAFWCNPISGHATLYWYQQILGQGPKLLIQFQNNGVVDDSQLPKDRFSAERLKGVDSTLKIQPAKLEDSAVYLCASSLGRNGLEAEQYFGPGTRLTVT.

In its sample, this clonotype was seen many times. This chain uses TRBV18 with TRBJ1-5; D is undetermined. The CDR3 consists of 14 residues. Germline CDR1 is KGHSH and CDR2 is LQKENI. V was cut by 0 bases and J by 6 bases, with 9 bases left in between. CDR3 in amino acids: CASSPPGVGQPQHF. CDR3 nucleotide sequence: TGTGCCAGCTCACCACCCGGGGTTGGTCAGCCCCAGCATTTT.

In this sample, this clonotype turned up a few times. This rearrangement joins TRBV6-1 to TRBJ1-6; D call uncertain. In germline, CDR1 is MNHNS, CDR2 SASEGT. CDR3 length: 12 amino acids. Trimming took off 4 bases at V and 8 bases at J, with 6 bases between the two ends. The CDR3 protein is CASSVADSPLHF. The CDR3, as DNA: TGTGCCAGCAGTGTCGCGGATTCACCCCTCCACTTT.

This clonotype was seen ten or more times. The chain has TRBV6-1 and TRBJ2-1; TRBD2 agrees at 13 bases. The CDR3 length is 14 residues. V was clipped by 4 bases and J by 10 bases; unmatched bases: 4. Germline assignment: CDR1 MNHNS and CDR2 SASEGT. Here the CDR3 DNA reads TGTGCCAGCAGTGGGACTAGCGGGGGACCCGAGCAGTTCTTC. It translates to CASSGTSGGPEQFF.

This clonotype was recorded a few times. The chain has TRBV20-1 and TRBJ1-1; a possible D gene is TRBD1 (5 bases). The V and J ends lost 1 base and 6 bases respectively, with 6 bases between them. From germline, CDR1 is DFQATT and CDR2 SNEGSKA (reference sequence). The CDR3 length is 11 residues. CDR3 sequence (DNA): TGCAGTGCTAGAGGGGGCTCTGAAGCTTTCTTT. Its protein product is CSARGGSEAFF.

V is TRBV7-9 and J is TRBJ2-2; D uncertain. CDR3 size: 15 residues. V lost 1 base and J 3 bases, leaving 9 bases between the germline ends. CDR1 SEHNR and CDR2 FQNEAQ come from the germline V gene (reference sequence). CDR3 protein: CASSLVSLYTGELFF. The CDR3, as DNA: TGTGCCAGCAGCTTAGTGTCCTTATACACCGGGGAGCTGTTTTTT.

About this clonotype itself: This sequence may be a read error, since a much larger clone differs from it by one base. The chain is built from TRBV6-5 and TRBJ2-2; 7 bases match TRBD1. Germline assignment: CDR1 MNHEY and CDR2 SVGAGI. The CDR3 runs to 15 residues. As DNA, the CDR3 is TGTGCCAGCGGTTACGGGACAGCAAACACCGGGGAGCTGTTTTTT. Amino acid sequence: CASGYGTANTGELFF.

This clonotype was observed many times. This sequence joins TRBV11-2 and TRBJ2-7; D might be TRBD2 (6 bases). The CDR3 is made up of 15 amino acids. V was clipped by 1 base and J by 2 bases, with 12 bases between them. Germline V CDR1 and CDR2: SGHAT, FQNNGV. CDR3 residues: CASSLARDGPYEQYF. The CDR3 nucleotides read TGTGCCAGCAGCTTAGCGCGGGACGGCCCCTACGAGCAGTACTTC.

The table lists this clonotype with many counts. This chain uses TRBV5-1 with TRBJ2-5, with 9 nucleotides matching TRBD1. CDR1 and CDR2 (germline): SGHRS, YFSETQ. The V gene end was trimmed by 0 bases and the J gene end by 2 bases; junction bases not matched to a gene: 5. The CDR3 length is 16 residues. Here the CDR3 reads CASSLERDRVQETQYF. The CDR3 DNA reads as TGCGCCAGCAGCTTGGAGAGGGACAGGGTGCAAGAGACCCAGTACTTC. The full variable domain, in which reference TRBV5-1 and TRBJ2-5 provide the parts outside the CDR3, is KAGVTQTPRYLIKTRGQQVTLSCSPISGHRSVSWYQQTPGQGLQFLFEYFSETQRNKGNFPGRFSGRQFSNSRSEMNVSTLELGDSALYLCASSLERDRVQETQYFGPGTRLLVL.

Many counts were recorded for this clonotype. The chain is built from TRBV18 and TRBJ1-2; 9 bases fit TRBD1. Trimming cost V 4 bases and J 7 bases; bases outside gene matches: 13. This CDR3 has 16 residues. Looked up from germline, CDR1 is KGHSH and CDR2 is LQKENI. The CDR3 sequence: CASSLKGQGLSSGYTF. The CDR3 DNA reads TGTGCCAGCTCACTTAAAGGACAGGGGTTGAGCAGTGGCTACACCTTC.

At least ten counts were recorded for this clonotype. The chain uses TRBV30 and TRBJ2-4; TRBD2 is a possible D gene (6 bases). CDR3 length: 12 amino acids. V dropped 1 base and J dropped 7 bases, with 8 bases sitting between them. In germline, CDR1 is GTSNPN, CDR2 SVGIG (reference sequence). The CDR3 region is CAWSAAGNIQYF. Written as DNA, the CDR3 is TGTGCCTGGAGTGCCGCGGGGAACATTCAGTACTTC.

In its sample, this clonotype was seen many times. The chain is built from TRBV3-1 and TRBJ2-7; possibly TRBD1 for D (5 bases). Trimming took off 6 bases at V and 1 base at J, with 7 bases between the two ends. The CDR3 spans 12 residues. Germline loops: CDR1 LGHDT, CDR2 YNNKEL (reference sequence). In nucleotides, the CDR3 is TGTGCCAGCAGTCAGGGTTCCTACGAGCAGTACTTC. This translates into CASSQGSYEQYF.

J is TRBJ2-1 and V is TRBV9; the match to TRBD2 covers 11 bases. CDR1 SGDLS and CDR2 YYNGEE come from the germline V gene. The CDR3 covers 15 residues. V lost 3 bases and J lost 4; bases outside the gene matches: 3. The CDR3 DNA reads as TGTGCCAGCAGCGCAGTAGCGGGAGGGTACAATGAGCAGTTCTTC. It is translated as CASSAVAGGYNEQFF.

This clonotype was detected many times. This chain joins TRBV20-1 and TRBJ1-5; D gene ambiguous. Deletions cut 0 bases from V and 4 bases from J, with 10 bases between. CDR3 size: 14 residues. Germline loops: CDR1 DFQATT, CDR2 SNEGSKA (reference sequence). The CDR3 region has the DNA TGCAGTGCTAGAGATAGACGGGGTAATCAGCCCCAGCATTTT. This codes for CSARDRRGNQPQHF.

Many counts were recorded for this clonotype. The chain joins TRBV7-2 to TRBJ2-5; 11 nucleotides agree with TRBD2. Germline loops: CDR1 SGHTA, CDR2 FQGNSA. With V trimmed by 3 bases and J by 4 bases, 4 bases remained unmatched. The CDR3 length is 15 residues. The CDR3 coding sequence is TGTGCCAGCAGCTTGGTAGCGGGAGGGGGAGAGACCCAGTACTTC. Encoded protein: CASSLVAGGGETQYF.

This rearrangement joins TRBV12-3 or TRBV12-4 to TRBJ2-3; the match to TRBD2 covers 8 bases. V trimming: 6 bases; J trimming: 2 bases; junction bases outside the gene matches: 4. The CDR3 contains 14 residues. Here the CDR3 reads CASRLGGDTDTQYF. For the CDR3, the DNA is TGTGCCAGCAGACTCGGGGGGGACACAGATACGCAGTATTTT.

This clonotype was detected ten times or more. The chain couples TRBV27 to TRBJ2-2; 9 bases are shared with TRBD1. Trimming at V came to 6 bases and at J to 6 bases, leaving 2 bases not matched to a gene. CDR1 MNHEY and CDR2 SMNVEV come from the germline V gene (reference sequence). The CDR3 totals 13 residues. The CDR3 DNA reads as TGTGCCAGCAGACAGGGGGCGGCCGGGGAGCTGTTTTTT. Protein product: CASRQGAAGELFF.

On this clonotype itself: One end of the junction fails to match germline, which may point to a read error. CDR3 DNA sequence: TGCAGCGTTGAACTTACAGGGGGCACTGAAGTTTTCTTT. It codes for CSVELTGGTEVFF. The genes are TRBV29-1 and TRBJ1-1; TRBD1 matches 9 bases. Germline lookup yields CDR1 SQVTM and CDR2 ANQGSEA. The CDR3 has 13 amino acids.

Ten or more counts support this clonotype. This chain connects TRBV5-1 to TRBJ2-1; TRBD1 or TRBD2 may be the D gene (5 bases each). Trimming left V 8 bases short and J 4 bases short, with 13 bases between. This CDR3 is built from 13 residues. Germline V gene lookup returns CDR1 SGHRS and CDR2 YFSETQ. CDR3 protein: CASEREGYNEQFF. The CDR3 nucleotides read TGCGCCAGTGAACGCGAGGGGTACAATGAGCAGTTCTTC.

This clonotype was counted at least ten times. This chain joins TRBV11-3 and TRBJ2-1; the D is unclear. CDR3 size: 14 residues. Trimming pared 1 base from V and 5 bases from J, leaving 9 bases between. Germline values: CDR1 SGHNT, CDR2 YENEEA. Here the CDR3 reads CASSLVPVNNEQFF. The DNA for the CDR3 is TGTGCCAGCAGCTTAGTACCTGTAAACAATGAGCAGTTCTTC.